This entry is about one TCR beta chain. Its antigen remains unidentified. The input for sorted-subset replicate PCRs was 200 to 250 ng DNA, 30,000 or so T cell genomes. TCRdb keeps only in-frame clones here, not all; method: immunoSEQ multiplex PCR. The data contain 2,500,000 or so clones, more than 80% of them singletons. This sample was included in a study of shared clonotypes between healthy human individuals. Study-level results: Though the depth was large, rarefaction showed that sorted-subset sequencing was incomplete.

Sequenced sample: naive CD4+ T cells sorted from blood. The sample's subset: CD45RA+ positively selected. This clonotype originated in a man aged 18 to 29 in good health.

The CDR3 coding sequence is TGTGCCACCAGCCCAGGGACCCACACAGATACGCAGTATTTT. Translating gives CATSPGTHTDTQYF. The chain links TRBV15 to TRBJ2-3, with D possibly being TRBD1 or TRBD2 (5 bases each). The ends were cut back, 5 bases at V and 2 bases at J, with 11 bases in the middle. The CDR3 spans 14 residues. CDR1 is LNHNV and CDR2 is YYDKDF in the germline V gene (reference sequence). Full variable domain (rest looked up from reference TRBV15 and TRBJ2-3): DAMVIQNPRYQVTQFGKPVTLSCSQTLNHNVMYWYQQKSSQAPKLLFHYYDKDFNNEADTPDNFQSRRPNTSFCFLDIRSPGLGDTAMYLCATSPGTHTDTQYFGPGTRLTVL.